This TCR beta chain was identified during a study of neurological immune-mediated disorders. Trimming at V came to 4 bases and at J to 5 bases, leaving 11 bases not matched to a gene. The CDR3 runs 15 residues. CDR1 and CDR2 from the germline V gene are DFQATT and SNEGSKA (reference sequence). Study conclusions and caveats: Phylogenetic grouping assigned the repertoires of 18 of 34 multiple sclerosis patients to one related-CDR3 cluster, which constitutes a possible signature. Expanded clones shared no identical CDR3 amino acid sequences across subjects, which suggested private TCR-beta repertoires in all groups.

This clonotype was seen ten or more times. The antigen is not known. Unsorted libraries were generated from 2 million PBMCs held at -80 degrees C. A 10-nucleotide random UMI tagged transcripts in template-switch 5'RACE cDNA synthesis. TCRdb re-called the 5' RACE reads through MiXCR, storing one row per CDR3 protein. The data show roughly 100,000 distinct CDR3 sequences, with 3% to 4.5% seen just once and about 6% held by the top ten. The sequenced sample consisted of PBMCs. The chain employs TRBV20-1 and TRBJ2-7, with 10 bases lining up with TRBD2. This receptor was taken from a woman younger than 30 with multiple sclerosis. CDR3 coding DNA: TGCAGTGCTACCTACCCTAGCGGGAGACTCCACGAGCAGTACTTC. This sequence encodes CSATYPSGRLHEQYF.